The 30 T cell receptor beta chains given below trace back to one sample, sequenced in a study of T cells after posttransplantation cyclophosphamide. Only in-frame clones appear in the TCRdb table, and some are missing; sequencing was by immunoSEQ multiplex PCR. This sample includes 40,000 to 45,000 clones with no singletons; its ten biggest clones take up roughly 2.3%. The sequenced sample was PBMCs. The receptors were sampled from a man between 40 and 49 years old in good health, CMV-negative, and a related stem cell transplant donor.

This clone was seen at least ten times. The chain carries TRBV15 and TRBJ2-2; maybe TRBD1 (6 bases). CDR3 size: 13 residues. V was trimmed by 8 bases and J by 6 bases, leaving 13 bases between them. The germline V gene encodes CDR1 LNHNV and CDR2 YYDKDF (reference sequence). The CDR3 loop reads CATSQGISGELFF. The CDR3 nucleotides read TGTGCCACCTCACAGGGTATCTCCGGGGAGCTGTTTTTT.

As concerns this clone: The junction does not match germline at one end; this may be a read error. This chain links TRBV5-1 with TRBJ2-3; D ambiguous. The germline V gene encodes CDR1 SGHRS and CDR2 YFSETQ. This CDR3 has 12 residues. In nucleotides, the CDR3 is TGCGCCAGCAGCTTAAACACAGATGCGCAGTATTTT. Amino acid sequence: CASSLNTDAQYF.

The sample holds many counts of this clone. J is TRBJ2-5 and V is TRBV19; D uncertain. There are 15 residues in the CDR3. The germline CDR1 and CDR2 sequences are LNHDA and SQIVND (reference sequence). With 6 bases removed from V and 1 base from J, the gap between germline ends came to 15 bases. Here the CDR3 DNA reads TGTGCCAGTAGCCGACTCGCCTTGGGCCAAGAGACCCAGTACTTC. It encodes CASSRLALGQETQYF. The entire variable domain, with the rest obtained from reference TRBV19 and TRBJ2-5, is as follows: DGGITQSPKYLFRKEGQNVTLSCEQNLNHDAMYWYRQDPGQGLRLIYYSQIVNDFQKGDIAEGYSVSREKKESFPLTVTSAQKNPTAFYLCASSRLALGQETQYFGPGTRLLVL.

V gene TRBV18 combines with J gene TRBJ2-1; 8 bases map to TRBD2. This CDR3 is built from 15 residues. V lost 3 bases, J lost 6 bases, and 7 bases stayed unmatched. Germline CDR1 is KGHSH and CDR2 is LQKENI. This chain's CDR3 is CASSPPSGSINEQFF. Written as DNA, the CDR3 is TGTGCCAGCTCACCCCCTAGCGGGTCTATCAATGAGCAGTTCTTC.

The rearrangement links TRBV5-4 to TRBJ2-3; D unresolved. V shed 0 bases and J shed 2 bases, with 7 bases lying between them. The CDR3 covers 14 residues. Per germline, CDR1 SGHNT and CDR2 YYREEE (reference sequence). The CDR3 DNA reads as TGTGCCAGCAGCTTGGCCTTAGCCACAGATACGCAGTATTTT. Protein: CASSLALATDTQYF.

This clone was detected a few times. The J gene is TRBJ2-7, the V gene TRBV5-4, with 7 bases that match TRBD2. The junction had 8 bases not matched to a gene; V was cut back by 5 bases and J by 0 bases. Germline CDR1 SGHNT, CDR2 YYREEE (reference sequence). This CDR3 is 15 amino acids long. The CDR3 coding sequence is TGTGCCAGCAGTTTGAGCGGGGTAAGCTCCTACGAGCAGTACTTC. It yields the protein CASSLSGVSSYEQYF.

This clone was recorded many times. V and J are TRBV7-6 and TRBJ2-2, with D uncertain. V was cut by 4 bases and J by 0 bases, with 12 bases left in between. This CDR3 has 16 amino acids. Germline values: CDR1 SGHVS, CDR2 FNYEAQ. CDR3 DNA sequence: TGTGCCAGCAGCTCACGCGTGTCTGCGAACACCGGGGAGCTGTTTTTT. Its translation: CASSSRVSANTGELFF. Full variable domain (outside the CDR3, taken from reference TRBV7-6 and TRBJ2-2): GAGVSQSPRYKVTKRGQDVALRCDPISGHVSLYWYRQALGQGPEFLTYFNYEAQQDKSGLPNDRFSAERPEGSISTLTIQRTEQRDSAMYRCASSSRVSANTGELFFGEGSRLTVL.

This clone was counted at least ten times. The rearrangement uses TRBV7-8 and TRBJ2-7, with 8 nucleotides matching TRBD1. In germline, CDR1 is SGHVS, CDR2 FQNEAQ. The CDR3 covers 16 residues. V gave up 4 bases and J gave up 2 bases; unmatched junction bases: 10. In DNA form, the CDR3 reads TGTGCCAGCAGCTCGCTTACCGGGACAGGAGCCTACGAGCAGTACTTC. Its protein is CASSSLTGTGAYEQYF. The full variable domain, its missing parts supplied by reference TRBV7-8 and TRBJ2-7, is GAGVSQSPRYKVAKRGQDVALRCDPISGHVSLFWYQQALGQGPEFLTYFQNEAQLDKSGLPSDRFFAERPEGSVSTLKIQRTQQEDSAVYLCASSSLTGTGAYEQYFGPGTRLTVT.

This clone was counted ten times or more. The chain joins TRBV6-6 to TRBJ1-2; 7 bases fit TRBD1. Germline CDR1 is MNHNY and CDR2 is SVGAGI (reference sequence). The CDR3 is 15 residues long. V lost 4 bases, J lost 6 bases, and 11 bases stayed unmatched. CDR3 region: CASSSNILGQDGYTF. The DNA for the CDR3 is TGTGCCAGCAGTTCCAATATACTAGGACAGGATGGCTACACCTTC.

This clone was recorded many times. V and J are TRBV25-1 and TRBJ1-2, with 7 bases that match TRBD1. This CDR3 contains 13 residues. Germline values: CDR1 MGHDK, CDR2 SYGVNS. V dropped 8 bases and J dropped 6; count of bases not matched to a gene: 9. The CDR3 loop reads CASGQQGSNGYTF. Written as DNA, the CDR3 is TGTGCCAGCGGCCAACAGGGGAGTAATGGCTACACCTTC.

This clone was picked up a small number of times. This chain joins TRBV13 and TRBJ1-6; D gene unclear. CDR1 PRHDT and CDR2 FYEKMQ come from the germline V gene (reference sequence). The CDR3 contains 16 residues. Trimming shortened V by 3 bases and J by 3 bases, and 12 bases separated the two germline ends. CDR3 amino acids: CASSLFSPYYNSPLHF. As DNA, the CDR3 is TGTGCCAGCAGCTTGTTCTCCCCCTACTATAATTCACCCCTCCACTTT.

The J gene is TRBJ2-1, the V gene TRBV7-9, with D perhaps TRBD2 (6 bases). Trimming cost V 5 bases and J 7 bases, with 15 bases left between them. Germline V gene sequence: CDR1 SEHNR, CDR2 FQNEAQ (reference sequence). The CDR3 sequence is 14 residues long. The CDR3 DNA sequence: TGTGCCAGCAGCACCGGGGGAACTCAGAATGAGCAGTTCTTC. Its protein product is CASSTGGTQNEQFF.

This clone has at least ten counts. The V gene is TRBV27, the J gene TRBJ1-2, with TRBD1 identical over 7 bases. The germline V gene has CDR1 MNHEY and CDR2 SMNVEV (reference sequence). This CDR3 is 13 amino acids long. Trimming cost V 6 bases and J 3 bases; bases outside gene matches: 4. The CDR3 nucleotides are TGTGCCAGCAGCCCCGACAGGGACTATGGCTACACCTTC. This sequence encodes CASSPDRDYGYTF.

The sample holds many counts of this clone. The sample carries other DNA sequences with the same CDR3. The chain combines TRBV2 with TRBJ1-1, with a weak D call TRBD1 (6 bases). Trimming removed 7 bases at V and 0 bases at J, with 18 bases between. Germline values: CDR1 SNHLY, CDR2 FYNNEI. This CDR3 contains 16 residues. CDR3 in DNA: TGTGCCAGCATGGGACACATTATCATTTTGAACACTGAAGCTTTCTTT. It encodes CASMGHIIILNTEAFF.

This clone was counted ten times or more. This chain links TRBV2 with TRBJ1-5; 10 bases agree with TRBD1. The CDR3 has 15 residues. Germline CDR1 reads SNHLY; CDR2 reads FYNNEI. Losses at the gene ends were 7 bases for V and 3 bases for J; bases not matched to a gene: 6. The CDR3 sequence: CASTPGQGSNQPQHF. CDR3 nucleotides: TGTGCCAGCACCCCGGGACAGGGGTCCAATCAGCCCCAGCATTTT.

This clone was counted at least ten times. The chain couples TRBV9 to TRBJ1-3; 7 bases are shared with TRBD1. The CDR3 is 16 amino acids. Trimming removed 5 bases from V and 0 bases from J; junction bases left unmatched: 8. Germline lookup yields CDR1 SGDLS and CDR2 YYNGEE. For the CDR3, the DNA is TGTGCCAGCAGTAGAGGACAGGCCAGCTCTGGAAACACCATATATTTT. Its protein is CASSRGQASSGNTIYF. Together with reference TRBV9 and TRBJ1-3, the CDR3 gives the full variable domain: DSGVTQTPKHLITATGQRVTLRCSPRSGDLSVYWYQQSLDQGLQFLIQYYNGEERAKGNILERFSAQQFPDLHSELNLSSLELGDSALYFCASSRGQASSGNTIYFGEGSWLTVV.

In this sample, this clone turned up a few times. The chain is built from TRBV19 and TRBJ2-5; the D gene is possibly TRBD2 (5 bases). The closer fit of TRBJ2-7 to the DNA end suggests the J call may be wrong. Germline V gene lookup returns CDR1 LNHDA and CDR2 SQIVND (reference sequence). The CDR3 sequence is 14 residues long. The CDR3 loop is CASSIVGSSYEQYF. DNA of the CDR3: TGTGCCAGTAGTATAGTGGGGAGCTCCTACGAGCAGTACTTC.

This clone was found a few times. V is TRBV30 and J is TRBJ2-1; 8 bases align to TRBD2. Germline V gives CDR1 GTSNPN, CDR2 SVGIG (reference sequence). Trimming at V came to 4 bases and at J to 3 bases, leaving 8 bases not matched to a gene. This CDR3 comprises 15 residues. This CDR3 is CAWNPGTSFYNEQFF. Written as DNA, the CDR3 is TGTGCCTGGAACCCCGGGACTAGTTTCTACAATGAGCAGTTCTTC.

This clone was seen only a few times. J is TRBJ2-3 and V is TRBV4-2; no definite D call. Trimming removed 4 bases at V and 8 bases at J, with 16 bases between. The CDR3 totals 14 residues. CDR1 and CDR2 from the germline V gene are LGHNA and YNFKEQ. In DNA form, the CDR3 reads TGTGCCAGCAGCCGAGGCTCGACTTCGAGTACGCAGTATTTT. Amino acids: CASSRGSTSSTQYF.

This clone was detected many times. The chain uses TRBV7-9 and TRBJ2-1; TRBD1 matches 7 bases. The germline CDR1 and CDR2 sequences are SEHNR and FQNEAQ (reference sequence). This CDR3 spans 17 amino acids. Trimming cost V 5 bases and J 5 bases; bases outside gene matches: 15. Here the CDR3 DNA reads TGTGCCAGCAGCACATGGGGCCGACAGGGCGAGCACAATGAGCAGTTCTTC. It translates to CASSTWGRQGEHNEQFF.

This clone was detected ten times or more. The chain joins TRBV4-1 to TRBJ1-2; unclear D gene. The CDR3 runs to 15 residues. Deletions cut 4 bases from V and 3 bases from J, with 15 bases between. Germline CDR1 is MGHRA and CDR2 is YSYEKL. CDR3 sequence (DNA): TGCGCCAGCAGCCTATCTTTGAGGGCTGACTATGGCTACACCTTC. Translated, it gives CASSLSLRADYGYTF.

This clone showed up many times. CDR3 in amino acids: CATPGDTGELFF. CDR3 nucleotides: TGTGCCACCCCGGGGGACACCGGGGAGCTGTTTTTT. The chain is built from TRBV28 and TRBJ2-2; D is perhaps TRBD2 (6 bases). The CDR3 runs to 12 residues. The V and J ends lost 10 bases and 3 bases respectively, with 9 bases between them. CDR1 and CDR2 from the germline V gene are MDHEN and SYDVKM. Looking up the rest from reference TRBV28 and TRBJ2-2 gives the full variable domain: DVKVTQSSRYLVKRTGEKVFLECVQDMDHENMFWYRQDPGLGLRLIYFSYDVKMKEKGDIPEGYSVSREKKERFSLILESASTNQTSMYLCATPGDTGELFFGEGSRLTVL.

This clone was observed many times. The chain couples TRBV6-1 to TRBJ2-7, with a tentative D call TRBD1 (5 bases). Germline CDR1 is MNHNS and CDR2 is SASEGT. This CDR3 spans 14 amino acids. V was clipped by 2 bases and J by 0 bases, with 8 bases between them. The chain's CDR3 is CASSERGPSYEQYV. CDR3 nucleotide sequence: TGTGCCAGCAGTGAAAGGGGTCCCTCCTACGAGCAGTACGTC.

At least ten counts were recorded for this clone. Here the CDR3 DNA reads TGTGCCAGCGGGACAGGGAGGGGCACTGAAGCTTTCTTT. Protein sequence: CASGTGRGTEAFF. This rearrangement joins TRBV6-1 to TRBJ1-1, with 9 bases aligning to TRBD1. Trimming at V came to 8 bases and at J to 4 bases, leaving 5 bases not matched to a gene. The germline V gene encodes CDR1 MNHNS and CDR2 SASEGT. The CDR3 extends over 13 amino acids.

This clone has ten or more counts. The J gene is TRBJ2-7, the V gene TRBV19; perhaps TRBD2 as D (5 bases). Germline V gives CDR1 LNHDA, CDR2 SQIVND (reference sequence). Trimming took off 7 bases at V and 7 bases at J, with 20 bases between the two ends. The CDR3 length is 14 residues. CDR3 residues: CASKVGISSLEQYF. DNA for the CDR3: TGTGCCAGTAAGGTCGGGATTTCTTCCCTAGAGCAGTACTTC.

The table lists this clone with many counts. The chain has TRBV27 and TRBJ2-7; D is ambiguous. Trimming shortened V by 3 bases and J by 0 bases, and 9 bases separated the two germline ends. This CDR3 has 14 amino acids. The germline gives CDR1 MNHEY, CDR2 SMNVEV (reference sequence). DNA of the CDR3: TGTGCCAGCAGTTTGGAGTGGAGCTCCTACGAGCAGTACTTC. Translated, it gives CASSLEWSSYEQYF.

This clone was detected many times. The chain couples TRBV18 to TRBJ1-1, with D possibly being TRBD1 (5 bases). V was shortened by 3 bases and J by 2 bases, with 13 bases between the two germline ends. Germline CDR1 and CDR2: KGHSH and LQKENI. The CDR3 spans 15 residues. CDR3 nucleotide sequence: TGTGCCAGCTCACCCCCACTGACAGAAAACACTGAAGCTTTCTTT. It yields the protein CASSPPLTENTEAFF.

This clone was observed many times. The rearrangement joins TRBV11-3 to TRBJ2-1; the match to TRBD2 covers 10 bases. The CDR3 runs 17 residues. V shed 1 base and J 7 bases; nucleotides not matched to a gene: 10. The germline V gene encodes CDR1 SGHNT and CDR2 YENEEA. The CDR3 DNA reads TGTGCCAGCAGCTTAGTAATCAGCGGGAGGGCCGCAAATGAGCAGTTCTTC. This sequence encodes CASSLVISGRAANEQFF.

This clone was picked up many times. V and J are TRBV10-2 and TRBJ1-6; D is possibly TRBD1 (5 bases). The CDR3 length is 15 residues. Germline lookup yields CDR1 WSHSY and CDR2 SAAADI. Trimming left V 7 bases short and J 9 bases short, with 19 bases between. CDR3 coding DNA: TGCGCCAGCACGCCGCGGGCTGTGGGGGGTTCACCCCTCCACTTT. Encoded protein: CASTPRAVGGSPLHF.

This clone was observed many times. This chain connects TRBV7-3 to TRBJ2-1; TRBD2 might be the D (6 bases). This CDR3 has 12 residues. Trimming took off 3 bases at V and 8 bases at J, with 8 bases between the two ends. The V gene's germline CDR1 is SGHTA and CDR2 FQGTGA. CDR3 amino acids: CASSFGGYEQFF. The CDR3 bases are TGTGCCAGCAGCTTTGGGGGGTATGAGCAGTTCTTC.